The present T cell receptor (beta chain) was sequenced within a study of molecular identifiers for immune sequencing clone quantification. Previously published methods and listed TCR primers were used for the bulk TCR libraries. TCRdb itself ran the PCR reads through MiXCR, one entry per CDR3 protein. This table has hundreds of thousands of distinct CDR3 sequences, less than 30% appearing once. Notes on the study in general: Over 98% of effector molecules, yet under 1% of naive-cell molecules, were held by clones above 20 RNA copies.

Trimming took off 4 bases at V and 0 bases at J, with 7 bases between the two ends. CDR3 length: 13 residues. A note on this clonotype: Its target is unknown.

The sample taken for sequencing was naive CD8+ T cells from blood, with Jurkat cell RNA spiked in. Subset defined: FACS-sorted CD8+CD4-CCR7+CD45RA+ naive T cells. V is TRBV12-3 or TRBV12-4 and J is TRBJ2-7; D remains ambiguous. The receptor was derived from a human donor in good health. Some libraries in this study had Jurkat cell RNA spiked in. The CDR3 nucleotides are TGTGCCAGCAGTTACCAGGACTCCTACGAGCAGTACTTC. It yields the protein CASSYQDSYEQYF.